This TCR beta chain comes out of a study of cytomegalovirus exposure and HLA in healthy donors. General observations from the study: A prior analysis recorded that most TCR beta V segments were productive about 90% or about 30% of the time. Upon later analysis, HLA-associated TCR beta chains proved more clonally expanded than other, equally common chains. Later on, a genetic analysis was performed. It linked a missense variant in DCLRE1C with V- and J-gene trimming of TCR beta.

60 Vbeta and 13 Jbeta primers were used in PCR. Measured with immunoSEQ multiplex PCR; TCRdb has only the in-frame clones, and not every one. This table holds roughly 100,000 clones. Comment on this clone: As yet, its antigen is unknown.

The germline CDR1 and CDR2 sequences are MNHEY and SMNVEV (reference sequence). Trimming shortened V by 1 base and J by 7 bases, and 10 bases separated the two germline ends. This CDR3 has 14 amino acids. V gene TRBV27 combines with J gene TRBJ2-2; perhaps TRBD2 as D (5 bases). The sequencing sample was made of PBMCs. This clonotype was obtained from a man aged 40-55 years in good health and CMV-seronegative. The CDR3 DNA is TGTGCCAGCAGTTTATTTTCTGAGGGCGGGGAGCTGTTTTTT. Translated: CASSLFSEGGELFF.